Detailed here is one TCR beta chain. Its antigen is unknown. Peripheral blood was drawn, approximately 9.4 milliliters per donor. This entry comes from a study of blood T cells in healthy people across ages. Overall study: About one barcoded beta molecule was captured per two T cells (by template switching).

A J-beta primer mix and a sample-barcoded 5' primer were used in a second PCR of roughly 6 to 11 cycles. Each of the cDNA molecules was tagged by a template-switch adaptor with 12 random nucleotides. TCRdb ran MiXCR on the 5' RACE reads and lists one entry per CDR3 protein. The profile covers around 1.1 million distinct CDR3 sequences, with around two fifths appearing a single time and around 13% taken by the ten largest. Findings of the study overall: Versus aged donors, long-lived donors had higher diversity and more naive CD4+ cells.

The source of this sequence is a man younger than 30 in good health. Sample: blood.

CDR3 nucleotides: TGTGCCAGCAGCTTAGTCCGACTAGTCGGTGGCACAGATACGCAGTATTTT. Encoded protein: CASSLVRLVGGTDTQYF. The chain combines TRBV7-2 with TRBJ2-3; D might be TRBD2 (6 bases). Germline V gene lookup returns CDR1 SGHTA and CDR2 FQGNSA. Trimming removed 1 base at V and 1 base at J, with 15 bases between. This CDR3 contains 17 residues.